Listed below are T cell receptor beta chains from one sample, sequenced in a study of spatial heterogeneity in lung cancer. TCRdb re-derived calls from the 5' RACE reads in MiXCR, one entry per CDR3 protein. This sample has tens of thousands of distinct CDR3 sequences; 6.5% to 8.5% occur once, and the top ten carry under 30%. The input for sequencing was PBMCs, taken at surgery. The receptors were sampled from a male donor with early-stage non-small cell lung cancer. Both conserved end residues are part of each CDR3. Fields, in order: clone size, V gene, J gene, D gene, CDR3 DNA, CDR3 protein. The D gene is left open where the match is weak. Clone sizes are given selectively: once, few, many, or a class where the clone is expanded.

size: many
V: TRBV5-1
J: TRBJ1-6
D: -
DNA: TGCGCCAGCAGCTGGGATTCGGGGAATTCACCCCTCCACTTT
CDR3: CASSWDSGNSPLHF

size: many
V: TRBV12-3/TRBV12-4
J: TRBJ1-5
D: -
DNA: TGTGCCAGCACCCAGTATAGCAATCAGCCCCAGCATTTT
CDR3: CASTQYSNQPQHF

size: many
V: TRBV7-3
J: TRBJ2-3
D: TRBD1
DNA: TGTGCCAGCAGCCTGGACAGGGGGGATACGCAGTATTTT
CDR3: CASSLDRGDTQYF

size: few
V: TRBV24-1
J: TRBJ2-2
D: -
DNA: TGTGCCACCAGTGTTCAAGGGGCAGGTGGGACCGGGGAGCTGTTTTTT
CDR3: CATSVQGAGGTGELFF

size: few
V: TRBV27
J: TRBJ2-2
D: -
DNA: TGTGCCAGCAGTCGTGATACGAAAGGGACCGGGGAGCTGTTTTTT
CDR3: CASSRDTKGTGELFF

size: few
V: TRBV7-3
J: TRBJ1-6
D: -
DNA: TGTGCCAGCAGCTTCCAGGGTGATAATTCACCCCTCCACTTT
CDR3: CASSFQGDNSPLHF

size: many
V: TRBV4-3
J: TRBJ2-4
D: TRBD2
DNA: TGCGCCAGCAGCCAAGATACGCGCGGGGGGGAACTAGCCAAAAACATTCAGTACTTC
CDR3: CASSQDTRGGELAKNIQYF

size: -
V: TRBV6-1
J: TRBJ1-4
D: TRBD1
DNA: TGTGCCAGCAGCCGGGACAGGGATGAAAAACTGTTTTTT
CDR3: CASSRDRDEKLFF

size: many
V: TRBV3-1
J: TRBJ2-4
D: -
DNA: TGTGCCAGCAGCCAGGCGACAGGACAAAACATTCAGTACTTC
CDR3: CASSQATGQNIQYF

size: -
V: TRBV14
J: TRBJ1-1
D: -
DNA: TGTGCCAGCAGCCAAGATTGGGGAGTTGGAACTGAAGCTTTCTTT
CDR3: CASSQDWGVGTEAFF

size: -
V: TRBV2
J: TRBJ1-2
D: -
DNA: TGTGCCAGCAGCCGGGACGGAAACCTCTATGGCTACACCTTC
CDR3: CASSRDGNLYGYTF

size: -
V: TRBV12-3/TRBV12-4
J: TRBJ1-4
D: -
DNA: TGTGCCAGCAGGCGCGGACAGAGTGAAAAACTGTTTTTT
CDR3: CASRRGQSEKLFF

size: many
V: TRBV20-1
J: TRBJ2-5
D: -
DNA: TGCAGTGCCCACTCCGACGGAGAGACCCAGTACTTC
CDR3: CSAHSDGETQYF

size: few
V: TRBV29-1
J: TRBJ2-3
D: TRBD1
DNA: TGCAGCGTTGAAGACGGGACAGGGGTCACAGATACGCAGTATTTT
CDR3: CSVEDGTGVTDTQYF

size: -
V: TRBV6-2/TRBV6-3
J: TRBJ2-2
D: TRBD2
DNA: TGTGCCAGCAGTTACTCAAAAGCTAGCGGTGTGAACACCGGGGAGCTGTTTTTT
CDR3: CASSYSKASGVNTGELFF

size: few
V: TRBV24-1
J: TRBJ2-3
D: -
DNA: TGTGCCACCAGTGATCTCTGGGACAGCACAGATACGCAGTATTTT
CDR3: CATSDLWDSTDTQYF

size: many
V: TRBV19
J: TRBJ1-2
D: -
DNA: TGTGCCAGTAGTATGGACAGCAACTATGGCTACACCTTC
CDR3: CASSMDSNYGYTF

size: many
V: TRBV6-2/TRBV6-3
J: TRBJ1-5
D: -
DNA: TGTGCCAGCACCGAAGCTCGGGGGCGAAATCAGCCCCAGCATTTT
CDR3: CASTEARGRNQPQHF

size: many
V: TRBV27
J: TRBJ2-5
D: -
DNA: TGTGCCAGCAGCCCCGGGGCCCGAGGAGGAGAGACCCAGTACTTC
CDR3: CASSPGARGGETQYF

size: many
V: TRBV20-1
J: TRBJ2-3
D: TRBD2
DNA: TGCAGTGCTAGCGGGGGGGCGCGGTCAGATACGCAGTATTTT
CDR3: CSASGGARSDTQYF

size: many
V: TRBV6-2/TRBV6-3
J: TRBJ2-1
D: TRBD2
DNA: TGTGCCAGCAGTTACAGACTAGCGGAGATCCGGTTCTTC
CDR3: CASSYRLAEIRFF

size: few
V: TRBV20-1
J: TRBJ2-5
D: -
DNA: TGCAGTGCCCCGCATTCCGAGACCCAGTACTTC
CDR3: CSAPHSETQYF

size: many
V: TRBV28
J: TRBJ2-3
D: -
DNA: TGTGCCAGCAGTTTGAGGGATACGCAGTATTTT
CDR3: CASSLRDTQYF

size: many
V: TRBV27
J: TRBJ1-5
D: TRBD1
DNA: TGTGCCAGCAGTCCATGGACAGGGGTTCAGCCCCAGCATTTT
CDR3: CASSPWTGVQPQHF

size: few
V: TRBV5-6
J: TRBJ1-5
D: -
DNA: TGTGCCAGCAGCTTGTCCGGGGGTTGGCAGCCCCAGCATTTT
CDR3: CASSLSGGWQPQHF

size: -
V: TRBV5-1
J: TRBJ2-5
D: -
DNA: TGCGCCAGCAGCTTTGAAGAGACCCAGTACTTC
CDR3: CASSFEETQYF

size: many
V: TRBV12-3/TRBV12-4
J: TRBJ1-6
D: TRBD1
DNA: TGTGCCAGCAGCAGGGGACAGTCCAATTCACCCCTCCACTTT
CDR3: CASSRGQSNSPLHF

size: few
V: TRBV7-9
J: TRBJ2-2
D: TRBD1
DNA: TGTGCCAGCAGCTTAGTAGGGGGCCAGAACACCGGGGAGCTGTTTTTT
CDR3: CASSLVGGQNTGELFF

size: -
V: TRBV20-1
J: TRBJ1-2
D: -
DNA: TGCAGTGCTCTGCCCTTGTATGGCTACACCTTC
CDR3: CSALPLYGYTF

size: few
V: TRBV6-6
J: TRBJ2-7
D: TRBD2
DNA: TGTGCCAGCAGTTTCGGACTAGCGGGGGTTTCCTACGAGCAGTACTTC
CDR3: CASSFGLAGVSYEQYF

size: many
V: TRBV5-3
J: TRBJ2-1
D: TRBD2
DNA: TGTGCCAGAAGCTTGGTTCTTCCTAGCGGGACATACAATGAGCAGTTCTTC
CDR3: CARSLVLPSGTYNEQFF

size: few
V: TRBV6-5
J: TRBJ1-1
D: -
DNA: TGTGCCAGCAGTTACTCACGGACAGCAAACACTGAAGCTTTCTTT
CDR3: CASSYSRTANTEAFF

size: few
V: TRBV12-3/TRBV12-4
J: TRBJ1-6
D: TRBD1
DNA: TGTGCCAGCAGTTTGGGGACAGGGGGAACCAATTCACCCCTCCACTTT
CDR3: CASSLGTGGTNSPLHF

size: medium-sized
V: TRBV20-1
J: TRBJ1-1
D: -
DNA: TGCAGTGCTAGAGATCACAGGGACACTGAAGCTTTCTTT
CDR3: CSARDHRDTEAFF

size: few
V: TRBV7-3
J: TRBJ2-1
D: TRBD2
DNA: TGTGCCAGCAGCCGTAGCGGGAGCTCCTACAATGAGCAGTTCTTC
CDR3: CASSRSGSSYNEQFF

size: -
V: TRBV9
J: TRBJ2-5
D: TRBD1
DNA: TGTGCCAGCAGCGTAGACGGACAGGGGGCGGCAAAGACCCAGTACTTC
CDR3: CASSVDGQGAAKTQYF

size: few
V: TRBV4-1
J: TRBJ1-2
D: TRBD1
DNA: TGCGCCAGCAGCCACCCGGGACAGGGGGGCGGCTACACCTTC
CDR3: CASSHPGQGGGYTF

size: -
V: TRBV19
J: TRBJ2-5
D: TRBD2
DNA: TGTGCCAGTAGTCTAAGGAAGGCGGGAGGCCAAGAGACCCAGTACTTC
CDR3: CASSLRKAGGQETQYF

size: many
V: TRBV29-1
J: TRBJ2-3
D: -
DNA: TGCAGCGTTAACAGGGTAGAGGGCACAGATACGCAGTATTTT
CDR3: CSVNRVEGTDTQYF

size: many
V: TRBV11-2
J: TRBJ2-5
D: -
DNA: TGTGCCAGCAGCCCCCAGGGTCAGGAGACCCAGTACTTC
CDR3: CASSPQGQETQYF

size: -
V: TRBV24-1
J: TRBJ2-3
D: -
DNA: TGTGCCACCAGCGAAATAGCAGGAGATACGCAGTATTTT
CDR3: CATSEIAGDTQYF

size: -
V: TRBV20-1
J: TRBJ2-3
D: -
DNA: TGCAGTGCTAGTTTGGCGGAGCACGGTACGCAGTATTTT
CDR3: CSASLAEHGTQYF

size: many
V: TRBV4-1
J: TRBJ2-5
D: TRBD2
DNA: TGCGCCAGCAGCCTCGGGACTACCCAAGAGACCCAGTACTTC
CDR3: CASSLGTTQETQYF

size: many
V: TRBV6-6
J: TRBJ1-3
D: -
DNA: TGTGCCAGCAGTTACCCTAGCAGTCCCTTCTCTGGAAACACCATATATTTT
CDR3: CASSYPSSPFSGNTIYF

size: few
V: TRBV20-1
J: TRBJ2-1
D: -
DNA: TGCAGTGCTAGTATCGCGGGCTACAATGAGGGGCAGTTCTTC
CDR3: CSASIAGYNEGQFF

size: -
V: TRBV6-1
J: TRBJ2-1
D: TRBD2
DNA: TGTGCCAGCAGTTTAGCGGGGAGCCCCTACAATGAGCAGTTCTTC
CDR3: CASSLAGSPYNEQFF

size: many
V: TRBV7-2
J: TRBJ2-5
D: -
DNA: TGTGCCAGCAGCTTAGAAGCAGTAGGACGGACGTTTAGGGAGACCCAGTACTTC
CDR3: CASSLEAVGRTFRETQYF

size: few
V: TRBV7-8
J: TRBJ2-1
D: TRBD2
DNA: TGTGCCAGCAGCTTAGGGGGCGGGAGGGCCAGGAATGAGCAGTTCTTC
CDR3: CASSLGGGRARNEQFF

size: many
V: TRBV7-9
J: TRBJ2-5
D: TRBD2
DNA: TGTGCCAGCAGCTTAGCCGGGACTAGTTTGGAGACCCAGTACTTC
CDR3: CASSLAGTSLETQYF

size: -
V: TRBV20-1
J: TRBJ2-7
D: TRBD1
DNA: TGCAGTGCTAGGGGAACAGGGGATGACGAGCAGTACTTC
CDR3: CSARGTGDDEQYF

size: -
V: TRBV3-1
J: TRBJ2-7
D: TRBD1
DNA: TGTGCCAGCAGCTCGTCGGGACAGGACTACGAGCAGTACTTC
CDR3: CASSSSGQDYEQYF

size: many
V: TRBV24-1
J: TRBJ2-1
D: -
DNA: TGTGCCACCAGTGACCCGAGCCGACAGACTAATGAGCAGTTCTTC
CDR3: CATSDPSRQTNEQFF